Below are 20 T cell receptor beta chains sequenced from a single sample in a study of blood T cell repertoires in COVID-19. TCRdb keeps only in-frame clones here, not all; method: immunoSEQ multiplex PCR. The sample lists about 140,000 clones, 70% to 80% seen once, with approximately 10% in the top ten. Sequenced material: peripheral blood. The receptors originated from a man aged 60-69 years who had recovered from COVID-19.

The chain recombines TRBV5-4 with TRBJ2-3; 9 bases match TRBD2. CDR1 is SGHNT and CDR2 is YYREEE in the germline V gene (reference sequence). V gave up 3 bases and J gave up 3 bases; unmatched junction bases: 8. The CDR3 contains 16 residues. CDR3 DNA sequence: TGTGCCAGCAGCTCGGGCGGGGGACTAGCAACAGATACGCAGTATTTT. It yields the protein CASSSGGGLATDTQYF.

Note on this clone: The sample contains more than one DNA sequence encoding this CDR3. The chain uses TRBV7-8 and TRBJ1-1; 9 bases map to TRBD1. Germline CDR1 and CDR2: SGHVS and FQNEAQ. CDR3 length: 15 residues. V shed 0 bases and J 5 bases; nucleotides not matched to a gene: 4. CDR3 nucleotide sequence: TGTGCCAGCAGCTTAGCGAGACAGGGGGGGACTGAAGCTTTCTTT. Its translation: CASSLARQGGTEAFF.

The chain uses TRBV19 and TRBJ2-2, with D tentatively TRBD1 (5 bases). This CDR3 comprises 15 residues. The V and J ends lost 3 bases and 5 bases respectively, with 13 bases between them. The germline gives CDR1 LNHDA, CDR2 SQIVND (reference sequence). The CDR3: CASSMEGARTGELFF. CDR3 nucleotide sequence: TGTGCCAGTAGTATGGAAGGGGCGCGGACCGGGGAGCTGTTTTTT.

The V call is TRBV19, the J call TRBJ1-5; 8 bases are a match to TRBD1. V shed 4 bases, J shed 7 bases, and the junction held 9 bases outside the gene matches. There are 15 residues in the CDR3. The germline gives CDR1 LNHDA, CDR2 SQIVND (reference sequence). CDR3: CASSSYRGTGQPQHF. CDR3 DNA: TGTGCCAGTAGTAGCTACAGGGGGACCGGACAGCCCCAGCATTTT.

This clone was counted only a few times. The CDR3, as DNA: TGTGCCAGCAGTTTAGGACAGACGCAGTATTTT. The encoded protein is CASSLGQTQYF. V is TRBV12-3 or TRBV12-4 and J is TRBJ2-3; a possible D gene is TRBD1 (5 bases). V was clipped by 1 base and J by 9 bases, with 5 bases between them. This CDR3 contains 11 residues.

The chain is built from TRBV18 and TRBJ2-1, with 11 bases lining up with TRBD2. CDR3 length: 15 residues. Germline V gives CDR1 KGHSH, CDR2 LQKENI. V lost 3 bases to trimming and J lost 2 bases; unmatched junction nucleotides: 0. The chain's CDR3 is CASSPSGRAYNEQFF. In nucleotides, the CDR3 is TGTGCCAGCTCACCTAGCGGGAGGGCCTACAATGAGCAGTTCTTC. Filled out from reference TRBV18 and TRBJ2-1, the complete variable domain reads NAGVMQNPRHLVRRRGQEARLRCSPMKGHSHVYWYRQLPEEGLKFMVYLQKENIIDESGMPKERFSAEFPKEGPSILRIQQVVRGDSAAYFCASSPSGRAYNEQFFGPGTRLTVL.

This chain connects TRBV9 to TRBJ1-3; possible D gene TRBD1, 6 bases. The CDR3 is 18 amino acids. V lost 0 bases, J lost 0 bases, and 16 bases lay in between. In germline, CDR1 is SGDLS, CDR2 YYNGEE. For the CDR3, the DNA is TGTGCCAGCAGCGTAGCAGGTCAGGGGATCGGCTCTGGAAACACCATATATTTT. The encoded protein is CASSVAGQGIGSGNTIYF.

The CDR3 spells CASSPEWSNSPLHF. The DNA of the CDR3 is TGTGCCAGCTCACCAGAGTGGTCCAATTCACCCCTCCACTTT. V and J are TRBV18 and TRBJ1-6; D gene unclear. Germline CDR1 and CDR2: KGHSH and LQKENI. Trimming cost V 2 bases and J 7 bases, with 9 bases left between them. CDR3 length equals 14 residues. Full variable domain (outside the CDR3, taken from reference TRBV18 and TRBJ1-6): NAGVMQNPRHLVRRRGQEARLRCSPMKGHSHVYWYRQLPEEGLKFMVYLQKENIIDESGMPKERFSAEFPKEGPSILRIQQVVRGDSAAYFCASSPEWSNSPLHFGNGTRLTVT.

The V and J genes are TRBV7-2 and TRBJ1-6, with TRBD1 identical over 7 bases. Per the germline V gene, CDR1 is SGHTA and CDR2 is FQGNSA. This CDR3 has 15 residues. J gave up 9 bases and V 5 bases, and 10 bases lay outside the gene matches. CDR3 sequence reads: CASSPRTGEGSPLHF. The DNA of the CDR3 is TGTGCCAGCAGCCCCCGGACAGGAGAAGGTTCACCCCTCCACTTT.

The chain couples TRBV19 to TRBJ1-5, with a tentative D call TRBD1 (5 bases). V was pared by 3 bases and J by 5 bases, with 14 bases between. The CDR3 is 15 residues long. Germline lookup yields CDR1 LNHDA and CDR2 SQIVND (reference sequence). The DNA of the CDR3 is TGTGCCAGTAGTATGGGGCTGGGTTTAGATCAGCCCCAGCATTTT. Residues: CASSMGLGLDQPQHF.

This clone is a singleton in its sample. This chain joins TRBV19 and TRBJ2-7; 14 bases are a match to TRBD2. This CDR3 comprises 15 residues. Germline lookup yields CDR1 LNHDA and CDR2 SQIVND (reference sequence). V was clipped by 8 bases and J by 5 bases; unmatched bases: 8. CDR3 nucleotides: TGTGCCAGTGGGACTAGCGGGAGCACTTTGCACGAGCAGTACTTC. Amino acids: CASGTSGSTLHEQYF.

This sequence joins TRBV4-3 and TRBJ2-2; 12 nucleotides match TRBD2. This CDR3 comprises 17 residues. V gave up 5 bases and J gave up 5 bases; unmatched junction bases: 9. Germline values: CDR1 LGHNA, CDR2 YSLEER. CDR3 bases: TGCGCCAGCAGCTCCCAGCCCGGGACTAGCGGGACCGGGGAGCTGTTTTTT. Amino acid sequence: CASSSQPGTSGTGELFF.

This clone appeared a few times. The CDR3 loop reads CASSQLDRANTEAFF. The CDR3 bases are TGTGCCAGCAGCCAACTGGACAGGGCGAACACTGAAGCTTTCTTT. V usage is TRBV28 and J usage is TRBJ1-1; 8 nucleotides agree with TRBD1. V dropped 6 bases and J dropped 1; count of bases not matched to a gene: 7. Germline V gene lookup returns CDR1 MDHEN and CDR2 SYDVKM. The CDR3 has 15 amino acids.

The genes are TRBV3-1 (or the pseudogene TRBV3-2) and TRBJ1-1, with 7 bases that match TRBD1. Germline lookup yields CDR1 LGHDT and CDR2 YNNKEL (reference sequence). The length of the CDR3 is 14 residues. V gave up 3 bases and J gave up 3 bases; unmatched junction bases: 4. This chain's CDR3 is CASSQGQSYTEAFF. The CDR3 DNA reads TGTGCCAGCAGCCAGGGACAGTCGTACACTGAAGCTTTCTTT.

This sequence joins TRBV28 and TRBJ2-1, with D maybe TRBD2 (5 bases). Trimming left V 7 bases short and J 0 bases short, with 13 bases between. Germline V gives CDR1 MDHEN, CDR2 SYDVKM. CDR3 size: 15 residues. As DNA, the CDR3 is TGTGCCAGCATTGAGCGGAGCCGCTCCTACAATGAGCAGTTCTTC. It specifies CASIERSRSYNEQFF.

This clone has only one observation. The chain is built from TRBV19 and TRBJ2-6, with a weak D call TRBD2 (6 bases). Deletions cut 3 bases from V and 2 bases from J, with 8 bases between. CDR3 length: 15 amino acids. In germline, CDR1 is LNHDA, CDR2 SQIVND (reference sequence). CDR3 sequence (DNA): TGTGCCAGTAGTATGTGGGGGGCTGGGGCCAACGTCCTGACTTTC. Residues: CASSMWGAGANVLTF.

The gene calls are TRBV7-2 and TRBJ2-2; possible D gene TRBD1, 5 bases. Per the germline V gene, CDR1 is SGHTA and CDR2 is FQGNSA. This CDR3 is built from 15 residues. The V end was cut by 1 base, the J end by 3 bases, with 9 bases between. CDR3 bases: TGTGCCAGCAGCTTAGTCGCAGGGCACACCGGGGAGCTGTTTTTT. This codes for CASSLVAGHTGELFF.

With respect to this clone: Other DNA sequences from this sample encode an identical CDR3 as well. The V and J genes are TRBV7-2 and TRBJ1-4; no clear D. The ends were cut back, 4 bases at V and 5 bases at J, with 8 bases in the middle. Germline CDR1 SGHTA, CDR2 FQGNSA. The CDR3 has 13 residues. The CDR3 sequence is CASSSRGNEKLFF. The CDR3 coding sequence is TGTGCCAGCAGCTCCAGAGGGAATGAAAAACTGTTTTTT.

For the CDR3, the DNA is TGTGCCAGCATTCTCGCCGGGACAGGCCCTACGTTGGGCAATCAGCCCCAGCATTTT. Encoded protein: CASILAGTGPTLGNQPQHF. The rearrangement uses TRBV28 and TRBJ1-5; 8 positions agree with TRBD1. CDR1 MDHEN and CDR2 SYDVKM come from the germline V gene. The CDR3 sequence is 19 residues long. V was clipped by 7 bases and J by 2 bases; unmatched bases: 19.

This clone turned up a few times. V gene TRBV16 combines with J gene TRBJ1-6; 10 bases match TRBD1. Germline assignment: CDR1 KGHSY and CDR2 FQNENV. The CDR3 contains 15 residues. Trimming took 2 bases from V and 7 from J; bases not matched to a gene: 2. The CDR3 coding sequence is TGTGCCAGCAGCCAACAGGGACAGGGGAATTCACCCCTCCACTTT. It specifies CASSQQGQGNSPLHF.